These 30 T cell receptor beta chains share one sample of origin, sequenced in a study of blood T cell repertoires in COVID-19. Data came from immunoSEQ multiplex PCR; TCRdb stores just in-frame clones and leaves some out. The profile shows around 67,000 clones, under 95% of them singletons. The sample taken for sequencing was peripheral blood. The receptors were gathered from a human donor in a cohort sampled during active COVID-19.

The CDR3 region has the DNA TGTGCCAGCAGCAGGACAGGGGTCCACTATGGCTACACCTTC. It specifies CASSRTGVHYGYTF. The chain joins TRBV7-2 to TRBJ1-2, with TRBD1 identical over 9 bases. The CDR3 has 14 residues. Germline CDR1 SGHTA, CDR2 FQGNSA. Trimming removed 5 bases from V and 3 bases from J; junction bases left unmatched: 4.

The chain is built from TRBV11-2 and TRBJ2-1; no clear D gene. The V end was cut by 2 bases, the J end by 4 bases, with 6 bases between. Per germline, CDR1 SGHAT and CDR2 FQNNGV. The CDR3 sequence is 13 residues long. Here the CDR3 reads CASSLYRYNEQFF. The DNA of the CDR3 is TGTGCCAGCAGCTTATACCGGTACAATGAGCAGTTCTTC.

On this clone itself: One end of the junction does not line up with germline, which may come from a read error. The chain is built from TRBV9 and TRBJ2-7; tentatively, D is TRBD2 (7 bases). This CDR3 has 14 amino acids. Germline V CDR1 and CDR2: SGDLS, YYNGEE. CDR3 coding DNA: TGTGCCAGCAGCGTCGGGTCGCAGGGGAGGGAGCAGTGCTTC. Encoded protein: CASSVGSQGREQCF.

The rearrangement links TRBV7-2 to TRBJ2-7, with D maybe TRBD1 (6 bases). Germline V CDR1 and CDR2: SGHTA, FQGNSA. The CDR3 extends over 13 amino acids. The germline V and J ends were trimmed by 2 bases and 3 bases, with 8 bases remaining between them. The CDR3: CASSLLQGYEQYF. Written as DNA, the CDR3 is TGTGCCAGCAGCTTACTACAGGGCTACGAGCAGTACTTC.

The rearrangement joins TRBV28 to TRBJ1-1; 7 bases line up with TRBD1. This CDR3 comprises 16 residues. CDR1 is MDHEN and CDR2 is SYDVKM in the germline V gene. V was clipped by 3 bases and J by 1 base; unmatched bases: 8. The CDR3 bases are TGTGCCAGCAGTTTTGACAGGGTAAAAGGGAACACTGAAGCTTTCTTT. This codes for CASSFDRVKGNTEAFF. Complete variable domain (other parts from reference TRBV28 and TRBJ1-1): DVKVTQSSRYLVKRTGEKVFLECVQDMDHENMFWYRQDPGLGLRLIYFSYDVKMKEKGDIPEGYSVSREKKERFSLILESASTNQTSMYLCASSFDRVKGNTEAFFGQGTRLTVV.

The chain is built from TRBV11-2 and TRBJ2-7, with D unclear. This CDR3 is built from 14 residues. Germline CDR1 is SGHAT and CDR2 is FQNNGV. Deletions cut 1 base from V and 3 bases from J, with 10 bases between. Here the CDR3 reads CASSLGADSYEQYF. In nucleotides, the CDR3 is TGTGCCAGCAGCTTAGGGGCAGATAGCTACGAGCAGTACTTC. Together with reference TRBV11-2 and TRBJ2-7, the CDR3 gives the full variable domain: EAGVAQSPRYKIIEKRQSVAFWCNPISGHATLYWYQQILGQGPKLLIQFQNNGVVDDSQLPKDRFSAERLKGVDSTLKIQPAKLEDSAVYLCASSLGADSYEQYFGPGTRLTVT.

The chain combines TRBV2 with TRBJ1-6; D may be TRBD1 (5 bases). The CDR3 is made up of 15 amino acids. Germline CDR1 SNHLY, CDR2 FYNNEI. Trimming removed 0 bases at V and 10 bases at J, with 13 bases between. CDR3 region: CASSEARDSRSPLHF. The DNA for the CDR3 is TGTGCCAGCAGTGAAGCGCGGGACTCCCGGTCACCCCTCCACTTT.

The CDR3 bases are TGTGCCAGTAGTCCCCCAGGTCAGCCCCAGCATTTT. Translation gives CASSPPGQPQHF. The V call is TRBV19, the J call TRBJ1-5; D gene unclear. V lost 5 bases to trimming and J lost 6 bases, with 8 bases between them. The germline CDR1 and CDR2 sequences are LNHDA and SQIVND (reference sequence). This CDR3 comprises 12 residues.

This chain joins TRBV28 and TRBJ2-7; D is perhaps TRBD1 (5 bases). V dropped 5 bases and J dropped 0 bases, with 8 bases sitting between them. CDR1 is MDHEN, CDR2 SYDVKM, per germline. This CDR3 has 13 residues. CDR3 in amino acids: CASSLGLSYEQYF. CDR3 coding DNA: TGTGCCAGCAGTCTGGGGCTCTCCTACGAGCAGTACTTC.

V and J are TRBV7-3 and TRBJ1-1; D uncertain. This CDR3 contains 14 residues. The V and J ends lost 3 bases and 4 bases respectively, with 12 bases between them. From germline, CDR1 is SGHTA and CDR2 FQGTGA. The CDR3 coding sequence is TGTGCCAGCAGCTTCCCTGGCTCATCCACTGAAGCTTTCTTT. It yields the protein CASSFPGSSTEAFF.

V usage is TRBV28 and J usage is TRBJ1-2; TRBD1 matches at 7 bases. The V gene end was trimmed by 3 bases and the J gene end by 5 bases; junction bases not matched to a gene: 6. CDR1 and CDR2 (germline): MDHEN, SYDVKM. CDR3 length equals 14 residues. CDR3 DNA sequence: TGTGCCAGCAGTTTCGACAGGGTACATTATGGCTACACCTTC. Encoded protein: CASSFDRVHYGYTF.

The V call is TRBV11-2, the J call TRBJ1-1; TRBD1 matches at 7 bases. This CDR3 is 15 amino acids long. V dropped 5 bases and J dropped 0; count of bases not matched to a gene: 6. Germline V gives CDR1 SGHAT, CDR2 FQNNGV. DNA of the CDR3: TGTGCCAGCAGCGCCTCCGGGACAGTGAACACTGAAGCTTTCTTT. It encodes CASSASGTVNTEAFF. Full variable domain (missing parts from reference TRBV11-2 and TRBJ1-1): EAGVAQSPRYKIIEKRQSVAFWCNPISGHATLYWYQQILGQGPKLLIQFQNNGVVDDSQLPKDRFSAERLKGVDSTLKIQPAKLEDSAVYLCASSASGTVNTEAFFGQGTRLTVV.

In this sample, this clone turned up once. V is TRBV6-5 and J is TRBJ2-2, with TRBD1 identical over 11 bases. This CDR3 region has 16 residues. The junction had 5 bases not matched to a gene; V was cut back by 2 bases and J by 6 bases. Germline V gives CDR1 MNHEY, CDR2 SVGAGI. CDR3 DNA: TGTGCCAGCAGTTACGGAGGACAGGGGGCTGCCGGGGAGCTGTTTTTT. It is translated as CASSYGGQGAAGELFF.

The chain has TRBV11-2 and TRBJ1-6; D not resolved. The CDR3 is 16 amino acids. With 0 bases removed from V and 0 bases from J, the gap between germline ends came to 6 bases. The germline V gene encodes CDR1 SGHAT and CDR2 FQNNGV. Here the CDR3 reads CASSLERYSYNSPLHF. CDR3 DNA sequence: TGTGCCAGCAGCTTAGAGCGTTACTCCTATAATTCACCCCTCCACTTT.

The chain joins TRBV9 to TRBJ2-7, with TRBD2 matching 11 bases. The CDR3 has 15 residues. CDR1 is SGDLS and CDR2 is YYNGEE in the germline V gene. With 4 bases clipped from V and 3 bases from J, the junction kept 6 bases outside the gene matches. The CDR3 here is CASSLAGGLFYEQYF. CDR3 sequence (DNA): TGTGCCAGCAGCCTAGCGGGGGGACTCTTCTACGAGCAGTACTTC.

The chain couples TRBV28 to TRBJ1-3; 11 positions match TRBD1. This CDR3 has 18 residues. Trimming took 2 bases from V and 2 from J; bases not matched to a gene: 8. Germline loops: CDR1 MDHEN, CDR2 SYDVKM. The CDR3 protein is CASSLITGTGGTGNTIYF. CDR3 in DNA: TGTGCCAGCAGTTTAATTACGGGGACAGGGGGTACTGGAAACACCATATATTTT.

This clone was seen a few times. J is TRBJ2-6 and V is TRBV6-5; D is ambiguous. V lost 5 bases, J lost 0 bases, and 8 bases lay in between. This CDR3 has 15 amino acids. The germline V gene encodes CDR1 MNHEY and CDR2 SVGAGI. The CDR3 region is CASSPVSSGANVLTF. As DNA, the CDR3 is TGTGCCAGCAGTCCCGTTTCCTCTGGGGCCAACGTCCTGACTTTC.

This clone was seen a handful of times. V usage is TRBV30 and J usage is TRBJ2-7; a weak D match, TRBD1 (6 bases). CDR3 length equals 16 residues. Germline CDR1 is GTSNPN and CDR2 is SVGIG (reference sequence). The V end lost 2 bases, the J end lost 1 base, and 18 bases lay between the germline ends. CDR3 sequence (DNA): TGTGCCTGGAGTCCCCCCATCCAGGGGTCGTCCTACGAGCAGTACTTC. Amino acid sequence: CAWSPPIQGSSYEQYF.

This chain links TRBV12-3 or TRBV12-4 with TRBJ1-1, with 8 bases fitting TRBD1. The length of the CDR3 is 13 residues. V was pared by 6 bases and J by 7 bases, with 7 bases of the junction left unmatched. CDR3 in amino acids: CASRWTGQGEAFF. The CDR3 DNA reads as TGTGCCAGCAGATGGACAGGGCAGGGTGAAGCTTTCTTT.

The chain combines TRBV4-3 with TRBJ1-6; D perhaps matches TRBD1 (6 bases). The CDR3 extends over 15 amino acids. Germline CDR1 reads LGHNA; CDR2 reads YSLEER. V dropped 1 base and J dropped 10 bases, with 14 bases sitting between them. Here the CDR3 DNA reads TGCGCCAGCAGCCAAGCAGGGGAGCGTGGCTCACCCCTCCACTTT. It yields the protein CASSQAGERGSPLHF.

This sequence joins TRBV5-1 and TRBJ1-6; possible D gene TRBD1, 6 bases. The CDR3 sequence is 15 residues long. The V gene lost 4 bases and the J gene lost 9 bases, with 17 bases spanning the gap. Per the germline V gene, CDR1 is SGHRS and CDR2 is YFSETQ. The CDR3 DNA follows: TGCGCCAGCAGCCCTGGGGGGGGGCGCGGTTCACCCCTCCACTTT. Translated: CASSPGGGRGSPLHF.

This chain connects TRBV12-3 or TRBV12-4 to TRBJ2-7; D is perhaps TRBD2 (5 bases). This CDR3 has 13 residues. With 6 bases removed from V and 7 bases from J, the gap between germline ends came to 16 bases. The CDR3 DNA follows: TGTGCCAGCAGCACGGGATTTCTAGGGGAGCAGTACTTC. Amino acids: CASSTGFLGEQYF.

This clone was seen a single time. The chain couples TRBV19 to TRBJ1-1, with TRBD1 as a possible D gene (6 bases). The V end was cut by 4 bases, the J end by 0 bases, with 24 bases between. This CDR3 comprises 19 residues. Germline-derived CDR1 and CDR2 are LNHDA and SQIVND (reference sequence). The CDR3 reads CASSKRRGGLGNLNTEAFF. The CDR3 DNA reads as TGTGCCAGTAGTAAGAGGAGGGGGGGCCTGGGGAACCTGAACACTGAAGCTTTCTTT.

V and J are TRBV12-3 or TRBV12-4 and TRBJ1-2; D perhaps matches TRBD1 (6 bases). CDR3 length equals 13 residues. V was clipped by 3 bases and J by 7 bases, with 12 bases between them. The CDR3 coding sequence is TGTGCCAGCAGTTTGACAGGATCCTCTGGCTACACCTTC. It encodes CASSLTGSSGYTF.

The rearrangement joins TRBV19 to TRBJ1-1, with 9 bases that match TRBD1. The V gene end was trimmed by 6 bases and the J gene end by 3 bases; junction bases not matched to a gene: 11. The CDR3 sequence is 16 residues long. CDR1 is LNHDA and CDR2 is SQIVND in the germline V gene (reference sequence). The CDR3 reads CASSLGGTGYHTEAFF. Written as DNA, the CDR3 is TGTGCCAGTAGCTTAGGGGGGACAGGGTACCACACTGAAGCTTTCTTT. Full variable domain (missing parts from reference TRBV19 and TRBJ1-1): DGGITQSPKYLFRKEGQNVTLSCEQNLNHDAMYWYRQDPGQGLRLIYYSQIVNDFQKGDIAEGYSVSREKKESFPLTVTSAQKNPTAFYLCASSLGGTGYHTEAFFGQGTRLTVV.

V usage is TRBV4-1 and J usage is TRBJ1-3; tentative D call: TRBD1 (6 bases). The CDR3 is 20 amino acids. V was shortened by 1 base and J by 0 bases, with 22 bases between the two germline ends. Germline V gives CDR1 MGHRA, CDR2 YSYEKL. CDR3 nucleotide sequence: TGCGCCAGCAGCCAAGTATCGGACAGAAGTTACCAAAGCTCTGGAAACACCATATATTTT. It is translated as CASSQVSDRSYQSSGNTIYF.

This rearrangement joins TRBV10-3 to TRBJ1-2; the match to TRBD1 covers 12 bases. V lost 4 bases and J lost 4; bases outside the gene matches: 19. The CDR3 is 20 amino acids. In germline, CDR1 is ENHRY, CDR2 SYGVKD. In DNA form, the CDR3 reads TGTGCCATCAGTGTCTTGGACTATAAGGGACAGGGGGCGATCGGCTATGGCTACACCTTC. This translates into CAISVLDYKGQGAIGYGYTF.

V usage is TRBV5-6 and J usage is TRBJ2-3; possibly TRBD2 for D (5 bases). This CDR3 has 15 amino acids. The V gene lost 7 bases and the J gene lost 3 bases, with 18 bases spanning the gap. Germline CDR1 reads SGHDT; CDR2 reads YYEEEE. In nucleotides, the CDR3 is TGTGCCAGCCACGACTCCGGACTGATTACAGATACGCAGTATTTT. This encodes CASHDSGLITDTQYF.

The V and J genes are TRBV4-1 and TRBJ1-2; D is undetermined. The CDR3 extends over 15 amino acids. Germline assignment: CDR1 MGHRA and CDR2 YSYEKL. V was pared by 0 bases and J by 4 bases, with 12 bases between. CDR3 nucleotide sequence: TGCGCCAGCAGCCAAGATAAAGGCGGTACCTATGGCTACACCTTC. This sequence encodes CASSQDKGGTYGYTF.

The gene calls are TRBV7-3 and TRBJ1-1; TRBD1 matches 8 bases. J lost 6 bases, V lost 4 bases, and 4 bases had no gene match. Germline CDR1 is SGHTA and CDR2 is FQGTGA. The length of the CDR3 is 13 residues. CDR3 region: CASSSIQGAEAFF. As DNA, the CDR3 is TGTGCCAGCAGCTCAATACAGGGGGCTGAAGCTTTCTTT.